This T cell receptor beta chain emerged from a study of cytomegalovirus exposure and HLA in healthy donors. Germline assignment: CDR1 SGHRS and CDR2 YFSETQ. This CDR3 is 13 amino acids long. V was clipped by 2 bases and J by 8 bases; unmatched bases: 4. The study ran its PCR with 60 Vbeta and 13 Jbeta primers. Sequenced by immunoSEQ multiplex PCR; TCRdb stores in-frame clones only, minus some. Found here are about 46,000 clones; the top ten clones hold under 1.3%. V gene TRBV5-1 combines with J gene TRBJ2-1; 7 bases match TRBD2. Sequencing was done on a sample of PBMCs. This sequence originates from a woman in her 40s in good health and CMV-seronegative. The CDR3 sequence is CASSLDGRYEQFF. The CDR3 nucleotides read TGCGCCAGCAGCTTAGACGGGAGGTATGAGCAGTTCTTC.